Sequencing of this TCR beta chain was carried out in a study of shared clonotypes between healthy human individuals. Overall study context: CD4 naive and memory got three plates each, CD8 naive two, CD8 memory one. Regarding the study as a whole: The study sampled only blood, and tissue repertoires likely differ.

The germline V and J ends were trimmed by 6 bases and 1 base, with 15 bases remaining between them. Germline assignment: CDR1 MNHGY and CDR2 SVAAGI. This CDR3 contains 15 residues. The assay was immunoSEQ multiplex PCR, and TCRdb's table has in-frame clones only and misses some. The sample consists of around 200,000 clones, 66% of them appearing once. Naive CD45RA+ and memory CD45RA-negative subsets were split from CD4+ cells. Remarks on this clone: What it binds is not known.

The sample comprised memory CD4+ T cells sorted from blood. The subset was: CD45RA-negative fraction. This TCR came from a man younger than 40 in good health. The gene calls are TRBV6-9 and TRBJ1-2; TRBD1 is a possible D gene (6 bases). The CDR3 protein is CASSPQGGDNYGYTF. In DNA, the CDR3 is TGTGCCAGCAGCCCCCAAGGGGGGGATAACTATGGCTACACCTTC.